This T cell receptor (beta chain) was profiled in a study of cytomegalovirus exposure and HLA in healthy donors. Study overall: One earlier analysis, a look at 180 million or so T cells, found around 110 million unique TCR beta sequences.

Overall study results and limits: TRBV6-2, TRBV6-3 and other indistinguishable V segments were excluded. It was only CMV serostatus that was available as immune exposure information.

This CDR3 region has 15 residues. The V and J ends lost 4 bases and 0 bases respectively, with 9 bases between them. CDR1 and CDR2 (germline): SNHLY, FYNNEI. PCR primers comprised 60 Vbeta and 13 Jbeta primers. The data were produced by immunoSEQ multiplex PCR, yet TCRdb's version contains in-frame clones alone and is incomplete. The sample consists of about 190,000 clones, over 65% of them appearing once. About this clone: Its antigen is unknown.

This TCR came from a woman aged 45 to 65 in good health and CMV-seropositive. Sequencing input: PBMCs. The chain links TRBV2 to TRBJ2-2; D unclear. The CDR3 region is CASSAGKSNTGELFF. CDR3 nucleotide sequence: TGTGCCAGCAGTGCAGGAAAATCGAACACCGGGGAGCTGTTTTTT.